This T cell receptor beta chain was sequenced in a study of cytomegalovirus exposure and HLA in healthy donors. The PCR made use of 60 Vbeta and 13 Jbeta primers. The assay was immunoSEQ multiplex PCR, and TCRdb's table has in-frame clones only and misses some. Here the sample spans about 130,000 clones, roughly four fifths being singletons. This CDR3 comprises 10 residues. Per germline, CDR1 SQVTM and CDR2 ANQGSEA. Deletions cut 3 bases from V and 6 bases from J, with 5 bases between. This clone has a handful of counts. The rearrangement links TRBV29-1 to TRBJ1-2; no clear D. The sample consisted of PBMCs. This receptor was taken from a woman in her fifties or sixties in good health and CMV-seropositive. The CDR3 DNA reads TGCAGCGTTGACCAGAATGGCTACACCTTC. Translation: CSVDQNGYTF.